A single sample gave rise to the 25 T cell receptor beta chains below, sequenced in a study of tumor-infiltrating lymphocytes in primary liver carcinoma. Co-extraction of both nucleic acids (RNA and DNA) used about 17-31 mg of unsorted bulk tissue. Researchers generated TCR beta cDNA from about 450 ng of total RNA, relying on a constant-region primer. What produced the TCR beta libraries was three nested multiplex PCR rounds using slightly modified ARM-PCR. TRBV1-TRBV30 forward primers paired with a C-beta reverse primer were used in the first two PCR rounds, which ran roughly 9 cycles each. TCRdb reanalysed the multiplex PCR reads using MiXCR and keeps one entry per CDR3 protein. Among some 130,000 distinct CDR3 sequences listed, roughly 75% were seen once. The specimen sequenced was tumor-adjacent normal liver tissue. The receptors shown here come from a woman aged 60-75 years with primary liver carcinoma and hepatitis B virus infection.

This clonotype was counted at least ten times. The chain recombines TRBV28 with TRBJ1-5, with D perhaps matching TRBD1 (5 bases). Germline lookup yields CDR1 MDHEN and CDR2 SYDVKM. The germline V and J ends were trimmed by 5 bases and 1 base, with 12 bases remaining between them. This CDR3 contains 15 residues. The CDR3 DNA is TGTGCCAGCAGTCCATCGGGACTGAGCAATCAGCCCCAGCATTTT. It codes for CASSPSGLSNQPQHF.

Remarks on this clonotype: As the CDR3 is not closed by the conserved phenylalanine or tryptophan, this likely results from a read error. V is TRBV6-5 and J is TRBJ2-6; D is perhaps TRBD2 (6 bases). The CDR3 has 14 residues. Germline V gives CDR1 MNHEY, CDR2 SVGAGI. As DNA, the CDR3 is TGTGCCAACAGTTGGGACTCTGGGTCCAACGTCCTGACTTCC. Its translation: CANSWDSGSNVLTS.

Notes on this clonotype: Its ends do not fully match the called genes, so a read error is possible. The chain joins TRBV19 to TRBJ1-2; D is unresolved. The CDR3 length is 13 residues. CDR1 and CDR2 from the germline V gene are LNHDA and SQIVND (reference sequence). CDR3 region: CTSTTQGLGGYTF. The DNA for the CDR3 is TGTACCAGTACCACACAAGGGCTTGGTGGCTACACCTTC.

About this clonotype itself: At one end, the junction sequence differs from germline, possibly due to a read error. The chain couples TRBV6-5 to TRBJ2-3, with D possibly TRBD2 on 6 matching bases. The CDR3 totals 19 residues. The V gene's germline CDR1 is MNHEY and CDR2 SVGAGI. The CDR3 loop reads CASSYSWLASSASIDTQYF. The CDR3 nucleotides read TGTGCCAGCAGTTACTCTTGGTTGGCATCTAGCGCGAGCATAGATACGCAGTATTTT.

Comments on this clonotype: One base away lies a much larger clone, so this may be a sequencing read error. Given the absence of the conserved phenylalanine or tryptophan at the CDR3 end, a read error is likely. V gene TRBV5-6 combines with J gene TRBJ1-5; D may be TRBD1 (5 bases). This CDR3 spans 15 amino acids. V lost 3 bases, J lost 4 bases, and 14 bases lay in between. Looked up from germline, CDR1 is SGHDT and CDR2 is YYEEEE. The CDR3 here is CASSSGLGTNQPQHY. CDR3 sequence (DNA): TGTGCCAGCAGCTCCGGTTTGGGGACTAATCAGCCCCAGCATTAT.

For this clonotype: A much larger clonotype is one base distant, so this may be a read error. V is TRBV30 and J is TRBJ2-3, with a weak D call TRBD2 (5 bases). Germline-derived CDR1 and CDR2 are GTSNPN and SVGIG (reference sequence). CDR3 length: 14 residues. Between the trimmed V and J ends, which lost 5 bases and 3 bases, there was a span of 15 bases. The CDR3 DNA follows: TGTGCCTGGGGCTTGGGAGTAGCAACAGATACGCAGTATTTT. Translation gives CAWGLGVATDTQYF.

A remark on this clonotype: Lacking the conserved final phenylalanine or tryptophan, this CDR3 likely reflects a read error. No DNA is shown, since the ends of the CDR3 on it are uncertain; the CDR3 is the one TCRdb lists. V and J are TRBV11-2 and TRBJ2-7; the DNA was not compared with TRBD2, the D call given in the table. Including both end residues, the CDR3 is 11 amino acids long. Germline-derived CDR1 and CDR2 are SGHAT and FQNNGV. This CDR3 reads CASGSASSLEY.

This clonotype was detected ten times or more. The chain uses TRBV6-1 and TRBJ2-5; 7 nucleotides line up with TRBD2. The germline CDR1 and CDR2 sequences are MNHNS and SASEGT. The CDR3 extends over 15 amino acids. V shed 6 bases and J 2 bases; nucleotides not matched to a gene: 9. The DNA for the CDR3 is TGTGCCAGCAGCGTTCAAGCGGGGTCACAAGAGACCCAGTACTTC. Residues: CASSVQAGSQETQYF.

This clonotype was observed a single time. Here the CDR3 omits its conserved ending phenylalanine or tryptophan, so a read error is the likely source. The chain employs TRBV11-2 and TRBJ2-3; TRBD2 aligns across 7 bases. The CDR3 spans 15 residues. The germline V gene has CDR1 SGHAT and CDR2 FQNNGV. The CDR3 spells CVSSFGLGHTDTQYL. The CDR3, as DNA: TGTGTCAGCAGCTTCGGACTAGGACACACAGATACGCAGTATCTT.

On this clonotype itself: The CDR3 end shows no conserved phenylalanine or tryptophan, and so a read error is likely. This chain links TRBV30 with TRBJ2-1, with unresolved D. Germline loops: CDR1 GTSNPN, CDR2 SVGIG (reference sequence). The CDR3 is made up of 15 amino acids. CDR3 DNA sequence: TGCGCCTGGAGCACGGGCCCGTACTCCTACAATGAGCAGTTCTAC. Translation gives CAWSTGPYSYNEQFY.

This clonotype has a handful of counts. Here the CDR3 reads CASSPRRGKNIQYF. CDR3 coding DNA: TGCGCCAGCAGTCCGAGAAGGGGCAAAAACATTCAGTACTTC. This sequence joins TRBV23-1 and TRBJ2-4; a weak D match, TRBD1 (5 bases). TRBV23-1 carries the ORF label, with uncertain function. This CDR3 has 14 amino acids. V dropped 4 bases and J dropped 3 bases, with 10 bases sitting between them.

This clonotype was observed at least ten times. The V gene is TRBV30, the J gene TRBJ1-5; D gene uncertain. The CDR3 has 13 amino acids. V gave up 4 bases and J gave up 4 bases, with 11 bases separating them. Looked up from germline, CDR1 is GTSNPN and CDR2 is SVGIG (reference sequence). The DNA for the CDR3 is TGTGCCTGGAACGGGAGACCGAATCAGCCCCAGCATTTT. Protein sequence: CAWNGRPNQPQHF.

In regard to this clonotype: A read error may produce the germline difference seen at one junction end. The chain joins TRBV12-3 or TRBV12-4 to TRBJ2-3; TRBD2 matches at 7 bases. The CDR3 runs 14 residues. The CDR3 region has the DNA TGTGCCCAGTTCTGGGGACTAACCACAGATACGCAATATTTT. Its protein product is CAQFWGLTTDTQYF.

This clonotype has just a few counts. It may be a read error: a sequence one base away is much more abundant. The V gene is TRBV5-4, the J gene TRBJ1-6; 7 positions match TRBD1. CDR1 is SGHNT, CDR2 YYREEE, per germline (reference sequence). The CDR3 consists of 15 residues. The CDR3 nucleotides are TGTGCCGGCAGTCCCGGACAGGCGGGGAGGTCACCCCTCCACTTT. Amino acids: CAGSPGQAGRSPLHF.

This clonotype appeared many times. The rearrangement links TRBV4-1 to TRBJ1-4; the D gene is possibly TRBD1 (6 bases). This CDR3 has 16 amino acids. The V gene's germline CDR1 is MGHRA and CDR2 YSYEKL. Trimming took off 0 bases at V and 5 bases at J, with 13 bases between the two ends. The CDR3 DNA follows: TGCGCCAGCAGCCAAGATCCCTACAGGGCGAATGAAAAACTGTTTTTT. It yields the protein CASSQDPYRANEKLFF.

This clonotype has only a few counts. A much more abundant neighbour one base away suggests this may be a read error. The rearrangement links TRBV12-3 or TRBV12-4 to TRBJ1-2; D is possibly TRBD1 (5 bases). The CDR3 has 13 amino acids. The CDR3 loop reads CASSFLGERGHTF. DNA for the CDR3: TGTGCCAGCAGTTTTTTAGGGGAACGTGGCCACACCTTC.

As for this clonotype: No conserved phenylalanine or tryptophan is present at the end of the CDR3, so a read error is the likely explanation. J is TRBJ1-1 and V is TRBV12-3 or TRBV12-4; D not resolved. The CDR3 runs to 12 residues. CDR3 amino acids: CDSSPRGSEAFS. CDR3 in DNA: TGTGACAGCAGTCCCAGAGGCAGTGAAGCTTTCTCT.

As to this clonotype: One end of the junction varies from germline; a read error may be responsible. V usage is TRBV6-1 and J usage is TRBJ1-1; D ambiguous. Germline CDR1 is MNHNS and CDR2 is SASEGT. This CDR3 comprises 14 residues. The CDR3 coding sequence is TGTGCCAGCAGTGAAGTCGTGGGTAACATTGAAGCTTTCTTT. As protein: CASSEVVGNIEAFF.

The V call is TRBV24-1, the J call TRBJ2-5; D gene ambiguous. Germline V gene data show CDR1 as KGHDR and CDR2 as SFDVKD. This CDR3 spans 14 amino acids. Trimming took 3 bases from V and 0 from J, leaving 7 bases between them. CDR3 amino acids: CATSDRRNQETQYF. For the CDR3, the DNA is TGTGCCACCAGTGATCGAAGAAACCAAGAGACCCAGTACTTC.

The chain carries TRBV6-1 and TRBJ1-5, with a possible D match to TRBD1 (6 bases). TRBJ2-3 explains the end of the DNA better; the J call may be wrong. This CDR3 comprises 16 residues. Per germline, CDR1 MNHNS and CDR2 SASEGT. As DNA, the CDR3 is TGTGCCAGCAGTGGCCCTATGGGGGCTAGCAATCAGGCCCAGTATTTT. Its protein is CASSGPMGASNQAQYF.

V usage is TRBV5-1 and J usage is TRBJ2-1; D is unresolved. The CDR3 is 16 residues long. From germline, CDR1 is SGHRS and CDR2 YFSETQ. V lost 8 bases and J lost 1, with 19 bases in between. CDR3 sequence reads: CASNFAPTTSYNEQFF. The CDR3 nucleotides read TGCGCCAGTAACTTTGCCCCAACTACATCCTACAATGAGCAGTTCTTC.

The rearrangement links TRBV6-5 to TRBJ2-7, with D possibly being TRBD1 (6 bases). This CDR3 has 15 residues. The V and J ends lost 6 bases and 5 bases respectively, with 20 bases between them. Germline V gene lookup returns CDR1 MNHEY and CDR2 SVGAGI. CDR3 residues: CASSQRDKVKDEQYF. CDR3 nucleotides: TGTGCCAGCAGCCAACGGGACAAGGTCAAAGACGAGCAGTACTTC.

About this clonotype: It is likely a read error, because the conserved phenylalanine at the end of the CDR3 is missing. The chain uses TRBV11-2 and TRBJ1-1, with D tentatively TRBD1 (5 bases). The CDR3 has 13 residues. CDR1 is SGHAT, CDR2 FQNNGV, per germline. Trimming pared 0 bases from V and 7 bases from J, leaving 9 bases between. The CDR3 loop is CASSLEPRGEAFY. The CDR3 DNA reads TGTGCCAGCAGCTTAGAGCCAAGGGGTGAAGCTTTCTAT.

This clonotype was observed a single time. One end of the junction varies from germline; a read error may be responsible. The chain has TRBV11-2 and TRBJ2-2, with TRBD2 matching over 7 bases. Germline V gene lookup returns CDR1 SGHAT and CDR2 FQNNGV. The CDR3 has 16 amino acids. CDR3 residues: CASSPAPVGTTGKLFF. Here the CDR3 DNA reads TGTGCCAGCAGCCCAGCACCAGTGGGGACTACCGGGAAGCTGTTTTTT.

Of note for this clonotype: A clone one base away is much larger, so this may be a read error. The CDR3 does not close with the conserved phenylalanine or tryptophan, likely indicating a read error. The limits of the CDR3 on the DNA are not certain, so only TCRdb's listed CDR3 is given. The chain joins TRBV28 to TRBJ2-3; the tabulated D call, TRBD2, remains unverified against the DNA. The CDR3 has 12 residues if both end residues are counted. CDR1 and CDR2 from the germline V gene are MDHEN and SYDVKM. The CDR3 spells CASSLFSGTTEV.